This T cell receptor (beta chain) was recovered during a study of shared clonotypes between healthy human individuals. V lost 2 bases and J 2 bases, leaving 6 bases between the germline ends. The CDR3 loop spans 13 amino acids. The germline V gene has CDR1 ENHRY and CDR2 SYGVKD. For unsorted samples, genomic DNA was extracted from 94 million or so PBMCs. Original processing methods: ImmunoSEQ gave junction-only sequences without quality scores, so filtering differed. Data came from immunoSEQ multiplex PCR; TCRdb stores just in-frame clones and leaves some out. V and J calls plus clone size are reproduced from that table; the DNA served to infer D and trimming. The table lists about 480,000 clones, more than 65% of them singletons.

Sequencing was done on a sample of PBMCs. The chain is built from TRBV10-3 and TRBJ2-5, with D unclear. This sequence was found in a woman aged 35 to 49 in good health. Some clones in this sample may be carry-over from other donors' samples. The CDR3 DNA is TGTGCCATCAGTGAGCGAGTACAAGAGACCCAGTACTTC. Encoded protein: CAISERVQETQYF.